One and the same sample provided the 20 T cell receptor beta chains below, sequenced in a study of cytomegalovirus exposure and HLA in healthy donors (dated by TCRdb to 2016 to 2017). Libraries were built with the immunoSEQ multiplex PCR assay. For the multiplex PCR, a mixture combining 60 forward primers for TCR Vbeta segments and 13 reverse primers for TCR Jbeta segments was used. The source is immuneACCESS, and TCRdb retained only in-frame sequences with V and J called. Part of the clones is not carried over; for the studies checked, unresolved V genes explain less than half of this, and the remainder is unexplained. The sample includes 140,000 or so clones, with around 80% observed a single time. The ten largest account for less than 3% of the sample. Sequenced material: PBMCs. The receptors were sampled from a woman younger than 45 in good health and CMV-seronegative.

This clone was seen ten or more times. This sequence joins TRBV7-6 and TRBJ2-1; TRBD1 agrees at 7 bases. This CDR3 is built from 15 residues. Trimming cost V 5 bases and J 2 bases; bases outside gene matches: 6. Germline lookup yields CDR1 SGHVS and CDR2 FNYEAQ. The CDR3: CASSPGTVAYNEQFF. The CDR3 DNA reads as TGTGCCAGCAGCCCCGGGACAGTTGCCTACAATGAGCAGTTCTTC. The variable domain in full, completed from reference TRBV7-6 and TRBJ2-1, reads GAGVSQSPRYKVTKRGQDVALRCDPISGHVSLYWYRQALGQGPEFLTYFNYEAQQDKSGLPNDRFSAERPEGSISTLTIQRTEQRDSAMYRCASSPGTVAYNEQFFGPGTRLTVL.

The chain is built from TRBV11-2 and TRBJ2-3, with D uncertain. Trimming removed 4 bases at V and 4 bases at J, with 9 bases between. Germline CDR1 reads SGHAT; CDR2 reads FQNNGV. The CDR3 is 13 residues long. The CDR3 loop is CASSSILPDTQYF. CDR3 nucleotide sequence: TGTGCCAGCAGCTCAATACTACCAGATACGCAGTATTTT. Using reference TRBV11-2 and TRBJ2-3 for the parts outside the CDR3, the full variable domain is EAGVAQSPRYKIIEKRQSVAFWCNPISGHATLYWYQQILGQGPKLLIQFQNNGVVDDSQLPKDRFSAERLKGVDSTLKIQPAKLEDSAVYLCASSSILPDTQYFGPGTRLTVL.

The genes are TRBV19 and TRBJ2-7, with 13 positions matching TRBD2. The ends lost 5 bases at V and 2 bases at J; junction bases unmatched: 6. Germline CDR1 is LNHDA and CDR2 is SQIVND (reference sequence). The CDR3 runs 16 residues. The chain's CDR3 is CASSAWTSGGTYEQYF. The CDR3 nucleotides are TGTGCCAGTAGTGCTTGGACTAGCGGGGGCACCTACGAGCAGTACTTC.

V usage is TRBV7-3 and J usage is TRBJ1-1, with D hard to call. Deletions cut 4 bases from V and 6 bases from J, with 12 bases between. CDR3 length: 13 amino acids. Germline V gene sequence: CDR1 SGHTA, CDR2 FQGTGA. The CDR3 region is CASSSYIGAEAFF. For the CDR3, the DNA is TGTGCCAGCAGCTCCTACATCGGGGCTGAAGCTTTCTTT.

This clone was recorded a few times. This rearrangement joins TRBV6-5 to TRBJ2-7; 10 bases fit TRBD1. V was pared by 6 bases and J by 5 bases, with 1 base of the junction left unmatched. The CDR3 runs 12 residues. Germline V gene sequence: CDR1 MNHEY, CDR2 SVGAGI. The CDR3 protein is CASRTGGDEQYF. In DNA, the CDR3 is TGTGCCAGCAGGACAGGGGGCGACGAGCAGTACTTC.

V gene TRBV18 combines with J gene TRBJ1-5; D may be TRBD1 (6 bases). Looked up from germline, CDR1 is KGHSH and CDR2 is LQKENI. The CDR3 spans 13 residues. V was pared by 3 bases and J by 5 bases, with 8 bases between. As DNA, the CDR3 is TGTGCCAGCTCACCGGACAGAGATCAGCCCCAGCATTTT. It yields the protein CASSPDRDQPQHF. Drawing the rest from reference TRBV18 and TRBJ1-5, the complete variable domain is NAGVMQNPRHLVRRRGQEARLRCSPMKGHSHVYWYRQLPEEGLKFMVYLQKENIIDESGMPKERFSAEFPKEGPSILRIQQVVRGDSAAYFCASSPDRDQPQHFGDGTRLSIL.

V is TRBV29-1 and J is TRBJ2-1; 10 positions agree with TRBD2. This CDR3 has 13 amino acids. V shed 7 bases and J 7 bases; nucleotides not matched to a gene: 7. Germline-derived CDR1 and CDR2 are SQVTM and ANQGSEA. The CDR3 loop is CSGGTSVRNEQFF. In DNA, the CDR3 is TGCAGCGGGGGGACTAGCGTGAGGAATGAGCAGTTCTTC.

In nucleotides, the CDR3 is TGTGCCAGCAGCCAGGGGGTGCTAGCGGGAGTGGGCTACAATGAGCAGTTCTTC. This codes for CASSQGVLAGVGYNEQFF. The V call is TRBV9, the J call TRBJ2-1; 10 bases are a match to TRBD2. Germline CDR1 SGDLS, CDR2 YYNGEE. The CDR3 totals 18 residues. Trimming took 4 bases from V and 3 from J; bases not matched to a gene: 13.

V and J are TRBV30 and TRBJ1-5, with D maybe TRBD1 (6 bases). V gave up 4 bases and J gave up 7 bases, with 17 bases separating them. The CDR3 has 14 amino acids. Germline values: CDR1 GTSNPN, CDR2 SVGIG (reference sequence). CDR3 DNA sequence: TGTGCCTGGAAGATGACAGGCGTGGGGCAGCCCCAGCATTTT. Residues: CAWKMTGVGQPQHF.

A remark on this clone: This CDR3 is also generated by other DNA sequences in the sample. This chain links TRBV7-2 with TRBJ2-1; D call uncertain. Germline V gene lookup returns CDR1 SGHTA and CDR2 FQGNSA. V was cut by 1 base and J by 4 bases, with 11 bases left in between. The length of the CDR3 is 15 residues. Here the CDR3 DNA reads TGTGCCAGCAGCTTAGGACTGGGTCCGTACAATGAGCAGTTCTTC. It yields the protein CASSLGLGPYNEQFF. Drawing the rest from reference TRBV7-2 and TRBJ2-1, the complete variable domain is GAGVSQSPSNKVTEKGKDVELRCDPISGHTALYWYRQSLGQGLEFLIYFQGNSAPDKSGLPSDRFSAERTGGSVSTLTIQRTQQEDSAVYLCASSLGLGPYNEQFFGPGTRLTVL.

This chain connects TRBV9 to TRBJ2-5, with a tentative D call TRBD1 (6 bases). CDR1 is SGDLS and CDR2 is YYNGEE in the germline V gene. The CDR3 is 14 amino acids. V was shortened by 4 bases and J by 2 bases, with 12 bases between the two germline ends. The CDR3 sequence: CASSPIQGQETQYF. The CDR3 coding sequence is TGTGCCAGCAGCCCCATACAGGGACAAGAGACCCAGTACTTC.

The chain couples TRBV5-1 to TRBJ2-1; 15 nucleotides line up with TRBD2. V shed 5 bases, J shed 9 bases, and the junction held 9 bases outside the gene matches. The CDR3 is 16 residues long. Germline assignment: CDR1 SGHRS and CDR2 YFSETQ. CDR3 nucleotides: TGCGCCAGCAGACCAGGGACTAGCGGGAGGATGAGTGAGCAGTTCTTC. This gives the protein CASRPGTSGRMSEQFF.

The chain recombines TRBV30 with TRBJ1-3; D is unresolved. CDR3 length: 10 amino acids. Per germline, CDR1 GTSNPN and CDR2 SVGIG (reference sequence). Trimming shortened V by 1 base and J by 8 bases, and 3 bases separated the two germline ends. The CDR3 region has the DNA TGTGCCTGGAGTGCGGACACCATATATTTT. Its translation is CAWSADTIYF.

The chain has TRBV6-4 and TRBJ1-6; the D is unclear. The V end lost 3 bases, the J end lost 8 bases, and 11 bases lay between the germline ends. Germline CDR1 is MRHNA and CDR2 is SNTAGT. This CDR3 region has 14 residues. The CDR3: CASSEEGEDSPLHF. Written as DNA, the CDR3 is TGTGCCAGCAGTGAAGAGGGAGAGGATTCACCCCTCCACTTT.

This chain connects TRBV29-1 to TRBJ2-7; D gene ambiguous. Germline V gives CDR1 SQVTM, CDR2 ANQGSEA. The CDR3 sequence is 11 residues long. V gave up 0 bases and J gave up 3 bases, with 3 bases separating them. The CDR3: CSVEDSYEQYF. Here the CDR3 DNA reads TGCAGCGTTGAAGATAGCTACGAGCAGTACTTC.

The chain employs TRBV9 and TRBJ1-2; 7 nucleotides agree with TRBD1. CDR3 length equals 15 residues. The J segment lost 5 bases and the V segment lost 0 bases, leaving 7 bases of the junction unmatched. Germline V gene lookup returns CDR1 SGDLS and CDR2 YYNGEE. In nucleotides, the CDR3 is TGTGCCAGCAGCGTAGAGGGGGCAGTCTCTTATGGCTACACCTTC. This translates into CASSVEGAVSYGYTF.

CDR3 sequence (DNA): TGCGCCAGCAGCTTGGCGACAGGGGGGGGGACTGAAGCTTTCTTT. Translation gives CASSLATGGGTEAFF. The V and J genes are TRBV5-1 and TRBJ1-1; 9 bases agree with TRBD1. The CDR3 has 15 amino acids. V shed 0 bases, J shed 5 bases, and the junction held 5 bases outside the gene matches. Germline V lookup: CDR1 SGHRS, CDR2 YFSETQ.

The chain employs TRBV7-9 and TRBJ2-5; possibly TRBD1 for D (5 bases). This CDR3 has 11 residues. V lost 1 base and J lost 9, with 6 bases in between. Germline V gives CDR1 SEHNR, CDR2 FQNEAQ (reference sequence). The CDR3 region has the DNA TGTGCCAGCAGCTTAGAAGGGGCCCAGTACTTC. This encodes CASSLEGAQYF.

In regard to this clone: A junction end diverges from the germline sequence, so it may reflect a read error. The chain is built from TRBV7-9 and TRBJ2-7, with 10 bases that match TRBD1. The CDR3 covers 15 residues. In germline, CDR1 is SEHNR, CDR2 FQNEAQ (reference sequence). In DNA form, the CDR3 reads TGTTCCAGCAGCCGACCGGGACAGGGGAAGAGGGAGCAGTACTTC. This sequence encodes CSSSRPGQGKREQYF. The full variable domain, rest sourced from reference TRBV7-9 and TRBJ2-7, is DTGVSQNPRHKITKRGQNVTFRCDPISEHNRLYWYRQTLGQGPEFLTYFQNEAQLEKSRLLSDRFSAERPKGSFSTLEIQRTEQGDSAMYLCSSSRPGQGKREQYFGPGTRLTVT.

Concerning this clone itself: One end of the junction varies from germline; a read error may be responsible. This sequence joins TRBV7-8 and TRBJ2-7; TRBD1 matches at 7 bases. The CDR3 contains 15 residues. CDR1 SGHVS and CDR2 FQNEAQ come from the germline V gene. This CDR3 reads CAGSLAQGQTYEQYF. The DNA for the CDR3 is TGTGCCGGCAGCTTAGCCCAGGGACAGACCTACGAGCAGTACTTC.